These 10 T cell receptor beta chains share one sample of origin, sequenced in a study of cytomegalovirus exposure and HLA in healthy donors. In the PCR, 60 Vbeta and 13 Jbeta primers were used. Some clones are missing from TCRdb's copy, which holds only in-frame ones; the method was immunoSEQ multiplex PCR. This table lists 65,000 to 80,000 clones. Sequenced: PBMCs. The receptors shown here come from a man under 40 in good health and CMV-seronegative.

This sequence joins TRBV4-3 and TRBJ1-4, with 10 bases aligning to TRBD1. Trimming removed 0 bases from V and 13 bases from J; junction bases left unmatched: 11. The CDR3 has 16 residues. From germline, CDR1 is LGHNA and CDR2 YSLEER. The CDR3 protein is CASSQESGTGERGLFF. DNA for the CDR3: TGCGCCAGCAGCCAAGAATCCGGGACAGGGGAAAGGGGACTGTTTTTT.

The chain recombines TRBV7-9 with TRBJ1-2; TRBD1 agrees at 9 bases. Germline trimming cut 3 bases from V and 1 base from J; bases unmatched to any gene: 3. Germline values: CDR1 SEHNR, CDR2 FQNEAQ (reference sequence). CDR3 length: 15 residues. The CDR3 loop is CASSFRDRDNYGYTF. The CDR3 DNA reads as TGTGCCAGCAGCTTCCGGGACAGGGATAACTATGGCTACACCTTC.

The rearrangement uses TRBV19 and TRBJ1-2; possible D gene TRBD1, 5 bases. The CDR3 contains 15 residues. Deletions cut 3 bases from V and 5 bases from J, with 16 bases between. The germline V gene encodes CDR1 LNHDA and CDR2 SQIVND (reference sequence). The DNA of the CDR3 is TGTGCCAGTAGTATCTTGGCCCGGGGGGGATATGGCTACACCTTC. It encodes CASSILARGGYGYTF.

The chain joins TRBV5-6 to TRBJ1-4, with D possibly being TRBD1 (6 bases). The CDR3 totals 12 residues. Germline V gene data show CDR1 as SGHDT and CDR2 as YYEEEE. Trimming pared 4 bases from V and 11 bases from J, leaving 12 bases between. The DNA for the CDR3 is TGTGCCAGCAGCCGACAGGTGTCGAAACTGTTTTTT. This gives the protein CASSRQVSKLFF.

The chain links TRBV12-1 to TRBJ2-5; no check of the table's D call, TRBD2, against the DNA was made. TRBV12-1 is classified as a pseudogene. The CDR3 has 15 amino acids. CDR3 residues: CASSVTSFGEETQYF. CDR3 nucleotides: TGTGCCAGCAGCGTAACTAGTTTTGGAGAAGAGACCCAGTACTTC.

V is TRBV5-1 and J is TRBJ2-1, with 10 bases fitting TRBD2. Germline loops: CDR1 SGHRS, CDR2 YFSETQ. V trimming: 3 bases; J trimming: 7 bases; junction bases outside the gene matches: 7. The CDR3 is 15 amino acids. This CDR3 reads CASSYLAGAGNEQFF. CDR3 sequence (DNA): TGCGCCAGCAGCTACCTAGCGGGAGCGGGTAATGAGCAGTTCTTC.

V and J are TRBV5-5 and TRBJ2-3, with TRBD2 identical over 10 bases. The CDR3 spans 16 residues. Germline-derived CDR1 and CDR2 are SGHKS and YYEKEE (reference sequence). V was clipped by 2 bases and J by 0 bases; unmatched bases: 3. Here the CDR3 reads CASSFQTSGSTDTQYF. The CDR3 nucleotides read TGTGCCAGCAGCTTCCAGACTAGCGGGAGCACAGATACGCAGTATTTT.

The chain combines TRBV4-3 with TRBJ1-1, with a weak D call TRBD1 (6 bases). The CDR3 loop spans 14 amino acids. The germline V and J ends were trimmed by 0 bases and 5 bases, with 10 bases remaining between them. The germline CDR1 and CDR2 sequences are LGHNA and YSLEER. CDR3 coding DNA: TGCGCCAGCAGCCAAGAACAGGGTTGGACTGAAGCTTTCTTT. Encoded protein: CASSQEQGWTEAFF.

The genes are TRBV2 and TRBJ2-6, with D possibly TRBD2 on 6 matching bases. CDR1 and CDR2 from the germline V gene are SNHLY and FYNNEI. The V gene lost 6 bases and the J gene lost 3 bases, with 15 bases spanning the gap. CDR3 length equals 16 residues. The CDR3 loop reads CASSPGRTLGANVLTF. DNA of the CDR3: TGTGCCAGCAGCCCAGGGAGGACCCTTGGGGCCAACGTCCTGACTTTC.

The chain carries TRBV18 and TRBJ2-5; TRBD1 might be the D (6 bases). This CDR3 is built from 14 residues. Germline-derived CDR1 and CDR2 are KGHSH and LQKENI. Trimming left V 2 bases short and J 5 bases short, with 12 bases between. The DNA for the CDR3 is TGTGCCAGCTCACCAACAGGGCCCGGGGAGACCCAGTACTTC. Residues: CASSPTGPGETQYF.